Presented here are 28 T cell receptor beta chains from one specimen sequenced in a study of shared clonotypes between healthy human individuals. The protocol was immunoSEQ multiplex PCR, while the TCRdb copy is restricted to in-frame clones and leaves out a portion. There are 950,000 to 1,100,000 clones in the sample; about 76% occur only once, and around 1.5% lies in the top ten. Input material: memory CD4+ T cells sorted from blood. Subset specified: CD45RA-negative fraction. Receptors were obtained from a man aged 18-30 years in good health.

The chain recombines TRBV18 with TRBJ2-3; TRBD1 matches at 10 bases. The trim removed 9 bases at V and 3 bases at J, leaving 6 bases unmatched. The CDR3 covers 14 residues. Germline CDR1 KGHSH, CDR2 LQKENI. The CDR3 region is CASFRQGATDTQYF. CDR3 DNA: TGTGCCAGTTTCCGACAGGGGGCGACAGATACGCAGTATTTT.

This clone was seen only once. The CDR3 DNA is TGCGCCAGCAGCCAGGGACAGGTCAGCACAGATACGCAGTATTTT. Protein sequence: CASSQGQVSTDTQYF. The rearrangement uses TRBV4-3 and TRBJ2-3; TRBD1 agrees at 8 bases. Germline trimming cut 3 bases from V and 0 bases from J; bases unmatched to any gene: 2. This CDR3 spans 15 amino acids. Germline V gives CDR1 LGHNA, CDR2 YSLEER.

This clone appeared once. The chain carries TRBV10-2 and TRBJ2-3, with D perhaps being TRBD1 or TRBD2 (6 bases each). V lost 3 bases, J lost 8 bases, and 15 bases lay in between. Looked up from germline, CDR1 is WSHSY and CDR2 is SAAADI. The CDR3 has 14 amino acids. The CDR3 DNA sequence: TGCGCCAGCAGTGAAGGGGGGACGCGAGGTACGCAGTATTTT. As protein: CASSEGGTRGTQYF.

This sequence joins TRBV9 and TRBJ2-3; 7 bases map to TRBD2. J was trimmed by 6 bases and V by 1 base; bases with no gene match: 8. The CDR3 is 15 amino acids. Germline V gives CDR1 SGDLS, CDR2 YYNGEE. The CDR3 region has the DNA TGTGCCAGCAGCGTATTAGCTAGCGGAGGTGATACGCAGTATTTT. It is translated as CASSVLASGGDTQYF.

This clone was counted between two and nine times. CDR3 in amino acids: CASSYGTAAFF. The CDR3 DNA reads TGTGCCAGCAGTTACGGCACGGCAGCTTTCTTT. The V and J genes are TRBV6-5 and TRBJ1-1, with unresolved D. Trimming removed 2 bases from V and 10 bases from J, with 8 bases in between. The CDR3 spans 11 residues. Germline V gives CDR1 MNHEY, CDR2 SVGAGI.

CDR3 in DNA: TGTGCCAGCAGCTTAGTAGCAGGTTCGAATGAGCAGTTCTTC. It is translated as CASSLVAGSNEQFF. This rearrangement joins TRBV11-3 to TRBJ2-1; D unresolved. Germline lookup yields CDR1 SGHNT and CDR2 YENEEA. The CDR3 is 14 residues long. Trimming cost V 1 base and J 7 bases, with 11 bases left between them.

On this clone itself: Other DNA sequences of this sample code for an identical CDR3. The chain carries TRBV5-1 and TRBJ2-5; 8 nucleotides agree with TRBD2. V was pared by 4 bases and J by 5 bases, with 4 bases of the junction left unmatched. The CDR3 runs 13 residues. Germline V gene lookup returns CDR1 SGHRS and CDR2 YFSETQ. CDR3 protein: CASSLSGSETQYF. Here the CDR3 DNA reads TGCGCCAGCAGCCTCAGCGGGAGTGAGACCCAGTACTTC.

On this clone itself: Other nucleotide sequences from this sample produce the same CDR3. This chain connects TRBV11-2 to TRBJ2-5, with a tentative D call TRBD1 (5 bases). The CDR3 runs 14 residues. V was trimmed by 0 bases and J by 5 bases, leaving 10 bases between them. Per germline, CDR1 SGHAT and CDR2 FQNNGV. CDR3 sequence: CASSLDLGVETQYF. The CDR3 nucleotides read TGTGCCAGCAGCTTAGATCTAGGGGTCGAGACCCAGTACTTC.

In its sample, this clone was seen a few times. This sequence may be a read error, since a much larger clone differs from it by one base. Different DNA sequences within this sample yield the same CDR3. The V gene is TRBV7-9, the J gene TRBJ2-7; the match to TRBD1 covers 10 bases. The CDR3 contains 14 residues. The junction had 3 bases not matched to a gene; V was cut back by 5 bases and J by 2 bases. The germline gives CDR1 SEHNR, CDR2 FQNEAQ (reference sequence). CDR3 sequence: CASSPGTGAYEQYF. The CDR3 DNA is TGTGCCAGCAGCCCCGGGACAGGGGCCTACGAGCAGTACTTC.

The rearrangement uses TRBV5-1 and TRBJ2-2; a weak D match, TRBD1 (5 bases). Trimming cost V 4 bases and J 0 bases, with 13 bases left between them. The germline gives CDR1 SGHRS, CDR2 YFSETQ. The CDR3 consists of 16 residues. The CDR3 loop reads CASSDRRASNTGELFF. CDR3 nucleotide sequence: TGCGCCAGCAGCGACAGACGAGCTTCGAACACCGGGGAGCTGTTTTTT. The whole variable domain, filled in from reference TRBV5-1 and TRBJ2-2, reads KAGVTQTPRYLIKTRGQQVTLSCSPISGHRSVSWYQQTPGQGLQFLFEYFSETQRNKGNFPGRFSGRQFSNSRSEMNVSTLELGDSALYLCASSDRRASNTGELFFGEGSRLTVL.

The genes are TRBV27 and TRBJ1-1; D is perhaps TRBD1 (5 bases). Germline lookup yields CDR1 MNHEY and CDR2 SMNVEV (reference sequence). The CDR3 runs to 14 residues. Trimming took off 2 bases at V and 4 bases at J, with 11 bases between the two ends. This CDR3 is CASSLEKGPTEAFF. The DNA of the CDR3 is TGTGCCAGCAGTTTAGAGAAGGGACCCACTGAAGCTTTCTTT.

The chain carries TRBV6-6 and TRBJ1-6; no firm D call. Per the germline V gene, CDR1 is MNHNY and CDR2 is SVGAGI (reference sequence). This CDR3 spans 12 amino acids. Trimming pared 8 bases from V and 5 bases from J, leaving 7 bases between. CDR3 in amino acids: CASGQHNSPLHF. The CDR3 DNA reads as TGTGCCAGCGGTCAACATAATTCACCCCTCCACTTT.

The CDR3 reads CASSLGKAGARYNEQFF. The CDR3 coding sequence is TGTGCCAGCAGCTTGGGAAAAGCGGGAGCCCGCTACAATGAGCAGTTCTTC. This chain links TRBV5-6 with TRBJ2-1, with TRBD2 matching over 8 bases. Germline V gene lookup returns CDR1 SGHDT and CDR2 YYEEEE. CDR3 size: 17 residues. The V gene end was trimmed by 0 bases and the J gene end by 3 bases; junction bases not matched to a gene: 8.

A note on this clone: The same CDR3 is also encoded by other DNA sequences in this sample. The chain links TRBV29-1 to TRBJ1-1; D unresolved. Per germline, CDR1 SQVTM and CDR2 ANQGSEA. With 7 bases removed from V and 0 bases from J, the gap between germline ends came to 3 bases. This CDR3 is built from 10 residues. The CDR3 sequence is CSAMNTEAFF. CDR3 coding DNA: TGCAGCGCCATGAACACTGAAGCTTTCTTT.

The chain joins TRBV18 to TRBJ2-3, with D possibly matching TRBD1 (6 bases). There are 15 residues in the CDR3. The germline V and J ends were trimmed by 2 bases and 0 bases, with 9 bases remaining between them. Germline loops: CDR1 KGHSH, CDR2 LQKENI. The CDR3 sequence is CASSPVTGSTDTQYF. In nucleotides, the CDR3 is TGTGCCAGCTCACCAGTTACAGGGAGCACAGATACGCAGTATTTT.

The rearrangement joins TRBV5-1 to TRBJ2-7; 11 bases align to TRBD1. Germline CDR1 and CDR2: SGHRS and YFSETQ. The CDR3 covers 17 residues. Germline trimming cut 5 bases from V and 0 bases from J; bases unmatched to any gene: 10. In DNA form, the CDR3 reads TGCGCCAGCAGGACCGGGACAGGGGGGTCGAGCTCCTACGAGCAGTACTTC. Translation: CASRTGTGGSSSYEQYF.

CDR3 protein: CASSKDRGHQPQHF. The CDR3 DNA follows: TGTGCCAGCAGCAAAGACAGGGGGCATCAGCCCCAGCATTTT. This chain connects TRBV21-1 to TRBJ1-5; TRBD1 reflects the table's D call only, with no check against the DNA. TRBV21-1 is described as a pseudogene. The CDR3 spans 14 residues.

The V and J genes are TRBV6-1 and TRBJ1-4, with D perhaps TRBD1 (6 bases). The CDR3 spans 15 residues. Germline loops: CDR1 MNHNS, CDR2 SASEGT. The V and J ends lost 6 bases and 5 bases respectively, with 16 bases between them. CDR3 nucleotides: TGTGCCAGCAGGCAAATGGCAGGGGAGAATGAAAAACTGTTTTTT. It specifies CASRQMAGENEKLFF.

About this clone: Other DNA sequences in the same sample also yield this CDR3. The genes are TRBV27 and TRBJ2-1; D is unresolved. The length of the CDR3 is 11 residues. CDR1 is MNHEY, CDR2 SMNVEV, per germline (reference sequence). The V and J ends lost 6 bases and 4 bases respectively, with 4 bases between them. CDR3 residues: CASRDYNEQFF. The CDR3 DNA sequence: TGTGCCAGCAGGGATTACAATGAGCAGTTCTTC.

This clone was detected ten times or more. This rearrangement joins TRBV2 to TRBJ2-5; D tentatively fits TRBD1 or TRBD2 (5 bases each). With 10 bases removed from V and 5 bases from J, the gap between germline ends came to 26 bases. The CDR3 has 16 residues. Germline V gives CDR1 SNHLY, CDR2 FYNNEI. The CDR3 DNA is TGTGCCACCCGCGTTGGGGGAGTAGGATTGGGGGAGACCCAGTACTTC. Its protein product is CATRVGGVGLGETQYF.

The CDR3 nucleotides read TGTGCCAGCAGCGTAGGGACAGGGGTTGGAACTGAAGCTTTCTTT. It codes for CASSVGTGVGTEAFF. J is TRBJ1-1 and V is TRBV9; TRBD1 agrees at 9 bases. V lost 0 bases to trimming and J lost 5 bases; unmatched junction nucleotides: 5. The CDR3 sequence is 15 residues long. The germline V gene has CDR1 SGDLS and CDR2 YYNGEE.

CDR3 loop: CASSIRGPGGELFF. Written as DNA, the CDR3 is TGTGCCAGTAGTATTAGGGGGCCGGGCGGGGAGCTGTTTTTT. The chain carries TRBV19 and TRBJ2-2; TRBD1 aligns across 7 bases. The CDR3 runs 14 residues. Unmatched junction bases numbered 5, after V lost 3 bases and J lost 7 bases. Germline V gene lookup returns CDR1 LNHDA and CDR2 SQIVND (reference sequence). The whole variable domain, filled in from reference TRBV19 and TRBJ2-2, reads DGGITQSPKYLFRKEGQNVTLSCEQNLNHDAMYWYRQDPGQGLRLIYYSQIVNDFQKGDIAEGYSVSREKKESFPLTVTSAQKNPTAFYLCASSIRGPGGELFFGEGSRLTVL.

This rearrangement joins TRBV9 to TRBJ2-1, with no clear D. V was pared by 0 bases and J by 9 bases, with 16 bases between. Germline CDR1 reads SGDLS; CDR2 reads YYNGEE. This CDR3 is 15 amino acids long. CDR3 residues: CASSVATWTDGEQFF. As DNA, the CDR3 is TGTGCCAGCAGCGTAGCTACTTGGACCGACGGTGAGCAGTTCTTC.

This clone was seen just once. The V gene is TRBV9, the J gene TRBJ1-3; D is unclear. Trimming stripped 0 bases from V and 4 bases from J, with 11 bases between. The length of the CDR3 is 15 residues. Germline loops: CDR1 SGDLS, CDR2 YYNGEE. The CDR3 region has the DNA TGTGCCAGCAGCGTAGAAGAAGGGTTGGGAAACACCATATATTTT. This gives the protein CASSVEEGLGNTIYF.

V and J are TRBV6-5 and TRBJ1-1, with 8 positions matching TRBD1. The CDR3 extends over 14 amino acids. V lost 2 bases, J lost 3 bases, and 2 bases stayed unmatched. Germline V gene sequence: CDR1 MNHEY, CDR2 SVGAGI. CDR3: CASSYRTGHTEAFF. The DNA of the CDR3 is TGTGCCAGCAGTTACCGGACAGGGCACACTGAAGCTTTCTTT.

V gene TRBV28 combines with J gene TRBJ1-2; 9 nucleotides align to TRBD1. V lost 2 bases to trimming and J lost 6 bases; unmatched junction nucleotides: 7. This CDR3 spans 15 amino acids. From germline, CDR1 is MDHEN and CDR2 SYDVKM. The CDR3 DNA reads as TGTGCCAGCAGTTTAAGTGGGACAGGGAATAATGGCTACACCTTC. This codes for CASSLSGTGNNGYTF.

V gene TRBV19 combines with J gene TRBJ2-1; TRBD2 agrees at 12 bases. The germline V gene has CDR1 LNHDA and CDR2 SQIVND (reference sequence). Unmatched junction bases numbered 4, after V lost 5 bases and J lost 5 bases. The CDR3 is 15 amino acids. The CDR3 DNA is TGTGCCAGTAGTCAACTAGCGGGAGGCCACAATGAGCAGTTCTTC. Its protein product is CASSQLAGGHNEQFF.

With regard to this clone: A far bigger clonotype differs at one base, so this is likely a read error. The chain links TRBV30 to TRBJ2-2, with 12 positions matching TRBD2. CDR1 and CDR2 (germline): GTSNPN, SVGIG (reference sequence). CDR3 length: 18 residues. The ends lost 5 bases at V and 5 bases at J; junction bases unmatched: 15. CDR3 DNA: TGTGCCTGGGGTACTAGCGGGAGGACGTTAAGGGGGACCGGGGAGCTGTTTTTT. This codes for CAWGTSGRTLRGTGELFF. The entire variable domain, with the rest obtained from reference TRBV30 and TRBJ2-2, is as follows: SQTIHQWPATLVQPVGSPLSLECTVEGTSNPNLYWYRQAAGRGLQLLFYSVGIGQISSEVPQNLSASRPQDRQFILSSKKLLLSDSGFYLCAWGTSGRTLRGTGELFFGEGSRLTVL.